One and the same sample provided the 18 T cell receptor beta chains below, sequenced in a study of cytomegalovirus exposure and HLA in healthy donors. It was with 60 Vbeta and 13 Jbeta primers that the PCR ran. The protocol was immunoSEQ multiplex PCR, while the TCRdb copy is restricted to in-frame clones and leaves out a portion. The sample yields 75,000 to 100,000 clones, around 80% seen once. The sample taken for sequencing was PBMCs. These receptors came from a man in his forties in good health and CMV-seropositive.

The chain is built from TRBV15 and TRBJ1-5, with 8 bases that match TRBD1. Germline CDR1 reads LNHNV; CDR2 reads YYDKDF (reference sequence). CDR3 length: 16 amino acids. V was clipped by 5 bases and J by 9 bases; unmatched bases: 15. CDR3 DNA sequence: TGTGCCACCAGCGATAAGGGGACAGGCCTTTCTTCGCCCCAGCATTTT. Translated: CATSDKGTGLSSPQHF.

In this sample, this clone turned up a few times. The gene calls are TRBV5-1 and TRBJ2-1; 14 bases align to TRBD2. The CDR3 has 16 residues. The junction had 6 bases not matched to a gene; V was cut back by 4 bases and J by 6 bases. Germline CDR1 reads SGHRS; CDR2 reads YFSETQ. In nucleotides, the CDR3 is TGCGCCAGCAGCCCCCCGGGACTAGCGGGGGTCAATGAGCAGTTCTTC. This gives the protein CASSPPGLAGVNEQFF. Supplemented by reference TRBV5-1 and TRBJ2-1, the full variable domain reads KAGVTQTPRYLIKTRGQQVTLSCSPISGHRSVSWYQQTPGQGLQFLFEYFSETQRNKGNFPGRFSGRQFSNSRSEMNVSTLELGDSALYLCASSPPGLAGVNEQFFGPGTRLTVL.

V usage is TRBV7-2 and J usage is TRBJ2-7; a possible D gene is TRBD1 (6 bases). Germline V gene data show CDR1 as SGHTA and CDR2 as FQGNSA. With 5 bases removed from V and 3 bases from J, the gap between germline ends came to 14 bases. This CDR3 comprises 14 residues. This CDR3 is CASSPRQDHYEQYF. The CDR3 DNA reads TGTGCCAGCAGCCCTAGACAGGACCACTACGAGCAGTACTTC.

This chain connects TRBV4-2 to TRBJ2-1; tentative D call: TRBD1 (6 bases). V lost 1 base to trimming and J lost 8 bases, with 15 bases between them. Germline V gene sequence: CDR1 LGHNA, CDR2 YNFKEQ. CDR3 size: 15 residues. CDR3 bases: TGTGCCAGCAGCCAAGGGCAGGGGACGTTTCATGAGCAGTTCTTC. It encodes CASSQGQGTFHEQFF.

CDR3 sequence reads: CASSRGQNTIYF. In DNA, the CDR3 is TGTGCCAGCAGCCGAGGACAGAACACCATATATTTT. This chain links TRBV7-9 with TRBJ1-3; the D gene is possibly TRBD1 (6 bases). The CDR3 covers 12 residues. Looked up from germline, CDR1 is SEHNR and CDR2 is FQNEAQ (reference sequence). Between the trimmed V and J ends, which lost 5 bases and 7 bases, there was a span of 9 bases.

This sequence joins TRBV30 and TRBJ1-1; D possibly corresponds to TRBD1 (6 bases). Trimming cost V 3 bases and J 0 bases, with 11 bases left between them. From germline, CDR1 is GTSNPN and CDR2 SVGIG (reference sequence). The CDR3 contains 14 residues. CDR3 bases: TGTGCCTGGAGGACAGGACTCGTGAACACTGAAGCTTTCTTT. Encoded protein: CAWRTGLVNTEAFF. Filled out from reference TRBV30 and TRBJ1-1, the complete variable domain reads SQTIHQWPATLVQPVGSPLSLECTVEGTSNPNLYWYRQAAGRGLQLLFYSVGIGQISSEVPQNLSASRPQDRQFILSSKKLLLSDSGFYLCAWRTGLVNTEAFFGQGTRLTVV.

The chain carries TRBV6-5 and TRBJ2-3; 10 bases map to TRBD1. This CDR3 has 13 amino acids. The junction had 9 bases not matched to a gene; V was cut back by 4 bases and J by 14 bases. CDR1 and CDR2 from the germline V gene are MNHEY and SVGAGI. CDR3 bases: TGTGCCAGCAGTTTAGACAGGGGGCGTGCACGGTATTTT. The encoded protein is CASSLDRGRARYF.

The chain joins TRBV6-5 to TRBJ1-1, with TRBD1 as a possible D gene (5 bases). V was pared by 2 bases and J by 7 bases, with 8 bases between. The CDR3 is made up of 12 amino acids. The V gene's germline CDR1 is MNHEY and CDR2 SVGAGI. As DNA, the CDR3 is TGTGCCAGCAGTTACAGGGGAAATGAAGCTTTCTTT. Translating it yields CASSYRGNEAFF.

The CDR3 loop reads CASSVDPGQGGETQYF. Written as DNA, the CDR3 is TGTGCCAGCAGCGTAGACCCTGGACAGGGTGGAGAGACCCAGTACTTC. The genes are TRBV9 and TRBJ2-5; 8 bases fit TRBD1. V trimming: 0 bases; J trimming: 4 bases; junction bases outside the gene matches: 8. The CDR3 consists of 16 residues. The V gene's germline CDR1 is SGDLS and CDR2 YYNGEE.

This chain joins TRBV30 and TRBJ1-4; 10 bases agree with TRBD1. Per germline, CDR1 GTSNPN and CDR2 SVGIG (reference sequence). The CDR3 is 14 amino acids. The V and J ends lost 5 bases and 10 bases, in that order; junction bases with no gene match: 10. Written as DNA, the CDR3 is TGTGCCTGGGACAGGGGGCGCGAGTTGAGAAAACTGTTTTTT. This gives the protein CAWDRGRELRKLFF.

The V and J genes are TRBV7-2 and TRBJ2-4; the match to TRBD1 covers 7 bases. CDR3 length: 16 amino acids. J was trimmed by 0 bases and V by 5 bases; bases with no gene match: 7. Germline loops: CDR1 SGHTA, CDR2 FQGNSA. The CDR3 reads CASSPDRAAAKNIQYF. The DNA of the CDR3 is TGTGCCAGCAGCCCAGACAGGGCTGCAGCCAAAAACATTCAGTACTTC.

The chain links TRBV19 to TRBJ1-5; TRBD1 matches 8 bases. The CDR3 runs 14 residues. V shed 6 bases and J 7 bases; nucleotides not matched to a gene: 8. Germline assignment: CDR1 LNHDA and CDR2 SQIVND (reference sequence). The CDR3 region has the DNA TGTGCCAGTAGCCACAGGGGGAGGGTGCAGCCCCAGCATTTT. Protein sequence: CASSHRGRVQPQHF.

V is TRBV2 and J is TRBJ2-7, with 8 positions matching TRBD1. This CDR3 is built from 17 residues. The ends lost 6 bases at V and 2 bases at J; junction bases unmatched: 15. From germline, CDR1 is SNHLY and CDR2 FYNNEI. CDR3 in DNA: TGTGCCAGCAGCCCTAGAAGGACGGACAGGGATCCCTACGAGCAGTACTTC. Translating it yields CASSPRRTDRDPYEQYF.

The chain carries TRBV30 and TRBJ2-7; TRBD1 might be the D (5 bases). The CDR3 runs to 12 residues. CDR1 and CDR2 (germline): GTSNPN, SVGIG (reference sequence). V was shortened by 0 bases and J by 5 bases, with 8 bases between the two germline ends. The DNA of the CDR3 is TGTGCCTGGAGTGTAGGGGCCGACGAGCAGTACTTC. It specifies CAWSVGADEQYF.

The CDR3 sequence: CATSGQGPNTEAFF. The CDR3 nucleotides are TGTGCCACCAGCGGACAGGGCCCGAACACTGAAGCTTTCTTT. This chain joins TRBV15 and TRBJ1-1; the match to TRBD1 covers 8 bases. The length of the CDR3 is 14 residues. V shed 5 bases and J 1 base; nucleotides not matched to a gene: 3. The germline V gene encodes CDR1 LNHNV and CDR2 YYDKDF (reference sequence).

The gene calls are TRBV28 and TRBJ2-7; 8 positions match TRBD2. This CDR3 is built from 16 residues. CDR1 is MDHEN, CDR2 SYDVKM, per germline. V gave up 3 bases and J gave up 5 bases; unmatched junction bases: 12. CDR3 amino acids: CASSFIGAGVHHEQYF. In DNA form, the CDR3 reads TGTGCCAGCAGTTTTATAGGAGCGGGAGTTCACCACGAGCAGTACTTC.

The rearrangement joins TRBV29-1 to TRBJ1-1; no reliable D call. The CDR3 runs 13 residues. Trimming took 2 bases from V and 6 from J, leaving 13 bases between them. Germline CDR1 is SQVTM and CDR2 is ANQGSEA. The CDR3 DNA follows: TGCAGCGTTGAACCCCGGGAGTGGGCTGAAGCTTTCTTT. This translates into CSVEPREWAEAFF.

V usage is TRBV9 and J usage is TRBJ2-5, with 8 nucleotides matching TRBD2. The end of the DNA is better explained by TRBJ2-7, so the J call may be wrong. Germline V gene sequence: CDR1 SGDLS, CDR2 YYNGEE. The CDR3 is 14 residues long. CDR3 sequence (DNA): TGTGCCAGCAGCGTAGACACTAGCGGCTACGAGCAGTACTTC. Its protein is CASSVDTSGYEQYF.